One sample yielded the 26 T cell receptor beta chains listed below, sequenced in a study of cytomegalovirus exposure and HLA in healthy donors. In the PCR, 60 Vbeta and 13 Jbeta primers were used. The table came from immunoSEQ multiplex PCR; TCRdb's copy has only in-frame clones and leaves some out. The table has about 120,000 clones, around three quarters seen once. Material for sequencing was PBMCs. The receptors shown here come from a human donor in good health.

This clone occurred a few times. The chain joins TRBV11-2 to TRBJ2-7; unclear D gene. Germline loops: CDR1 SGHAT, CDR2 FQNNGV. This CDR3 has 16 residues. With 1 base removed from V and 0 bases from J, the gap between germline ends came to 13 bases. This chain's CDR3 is CASSLGSIRPSYEQYF. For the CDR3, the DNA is TGTGCCAGCAGCTTAGGATCGATCAGGCCCTCCTACGAGCAGTACTTC.

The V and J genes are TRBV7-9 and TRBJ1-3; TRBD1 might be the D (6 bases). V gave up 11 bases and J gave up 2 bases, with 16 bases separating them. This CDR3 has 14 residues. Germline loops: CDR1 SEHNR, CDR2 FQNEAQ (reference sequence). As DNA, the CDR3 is TGTGCCGGACGGGACAATCGTCCTGGAAACACCATATATTTT. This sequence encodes CAGRDNRPGNTIYF. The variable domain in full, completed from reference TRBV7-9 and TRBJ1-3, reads DTGVSQNPRHKITKRGQNVTFRCDPISEHNRLYWYRQTLGQGPEFLTYFQNEAQLEKSRLLSDRFSAERPKGSFSTLEIQRTEQGDSAMYLCAGRDNRPGNTIYFGEGSWLTVV.

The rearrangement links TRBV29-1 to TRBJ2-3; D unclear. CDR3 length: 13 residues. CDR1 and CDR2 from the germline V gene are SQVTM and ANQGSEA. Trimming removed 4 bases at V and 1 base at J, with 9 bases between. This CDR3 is CSVVRARTDTQYF. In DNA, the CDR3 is TGCAGCGTTGTAAGAGCCCGCACAGATACGCAGTATTTT.

The CDR3 here is CASGRDRSTDTQYF. Written as DNA, the CDR3 is TGTGCCAGCGGAAGGGACAGAAGCACAGATACGCAGTATTTT. The rearrangement joins TRBV27 to TRBJ2-3; TRBD1 matches at 7 bases. The CDR3 covers 14 residues. The V gene's germline CDR1 is MNHEY and CDR2 SMNVEV (reference sequence). V shed 8 bases, J shed 0 bases, and the junction held 5 bases outside the gene matches.

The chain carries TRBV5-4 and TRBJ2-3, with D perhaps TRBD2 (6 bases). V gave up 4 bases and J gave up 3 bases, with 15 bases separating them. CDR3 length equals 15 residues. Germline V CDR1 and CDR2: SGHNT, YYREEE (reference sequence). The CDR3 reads CASSRRVAETDTQYF. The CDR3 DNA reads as TGTGCCAGCAGCCGGAGGGTTGCGGAGACAGATACGCAGTATTTT. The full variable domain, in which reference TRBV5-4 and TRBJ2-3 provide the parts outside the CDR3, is ETGVTQSPTHLIKTRGQQVTLRCSSQSGHNTVSWYQQALGQGPQFIFQYYREEENGRGNFPPRFSGLQFPNYSSELNVNALELDDSALYLCASSRRVAETDTQYFGPGTRLTVL.

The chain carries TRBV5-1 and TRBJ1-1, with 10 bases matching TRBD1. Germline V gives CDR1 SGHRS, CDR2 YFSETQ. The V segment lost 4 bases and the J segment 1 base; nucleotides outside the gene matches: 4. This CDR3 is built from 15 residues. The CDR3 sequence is CASSKGTGENTEAFF. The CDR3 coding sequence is TGCGCCAGCAGCAAAGGGACAGGGGAGAACACTGAAGCTTTCTTT.

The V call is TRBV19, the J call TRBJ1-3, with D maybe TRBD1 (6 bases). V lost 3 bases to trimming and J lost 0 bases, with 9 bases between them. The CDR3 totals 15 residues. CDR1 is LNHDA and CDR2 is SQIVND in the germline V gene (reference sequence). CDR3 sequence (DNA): TGTGCCAGTAGTATCTGGGGGCCCTCTGGAAACACCATATATTTT. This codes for CASSIWGPSGNTIYF.

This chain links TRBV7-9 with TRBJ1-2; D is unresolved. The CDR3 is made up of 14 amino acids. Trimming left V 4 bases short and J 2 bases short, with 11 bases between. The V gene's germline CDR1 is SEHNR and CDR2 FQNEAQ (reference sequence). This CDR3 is CASSSIPGNYGYTF. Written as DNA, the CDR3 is TGTGCCAGCAGCTCAATCCCCGGGAACTATGGCTACACCTTC. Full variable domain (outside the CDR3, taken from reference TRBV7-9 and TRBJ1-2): DTGVSQNPRHKITKRGQNVTFRCDPISEHNRLYWYRQTLGQGPEFLTYFQNEAQLEKSRLLSDRFSAERPKGSFSTLEIQRTEQGDSAMYLCASSSIPGNYGYTFGSGTRLTVV.

The CDR3 DNA sequence: TGTGCCAGTGGAGGGACTAGCTCCTACAATGAGCAGTTCTTC. Protein sequence: CASGGTSSYNEQFF. The chain carries TRBV19 and TRBJ2-1; 8 bases agree with TRBD2. Losses at the gene ends were 8 bases for V and 0 bases for J; bases not matched to a gene: 3. Looked up from germline, CDR1 is LNHDA and CDR2 is SQIVND (reference sequence). The CDR3 runs 14 residues.

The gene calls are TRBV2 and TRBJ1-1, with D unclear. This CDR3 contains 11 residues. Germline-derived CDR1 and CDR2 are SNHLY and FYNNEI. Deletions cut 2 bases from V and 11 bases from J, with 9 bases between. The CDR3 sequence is CASSENRLAFF. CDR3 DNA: TGTGCCAGCAGTGAAAACCGGTTGGCTTTCTTT.

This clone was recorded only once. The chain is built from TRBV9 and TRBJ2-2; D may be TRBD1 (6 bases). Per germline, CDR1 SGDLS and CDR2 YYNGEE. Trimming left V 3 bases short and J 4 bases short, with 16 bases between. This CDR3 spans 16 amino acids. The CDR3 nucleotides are TGTGCCAGCAGCGAGGGGCAGGGGAAAAGCACCGGGGAGCTGTTTTTT. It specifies CASSEGQGKSTGELFF.

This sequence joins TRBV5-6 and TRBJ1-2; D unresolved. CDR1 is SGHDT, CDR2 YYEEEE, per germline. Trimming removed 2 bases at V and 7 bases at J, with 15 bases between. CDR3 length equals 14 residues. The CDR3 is CASSFRSGGRGYTF. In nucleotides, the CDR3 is TGTGCCAGCAGCTTTAGATCTGGAGGGCGTGGCTACACCTTC. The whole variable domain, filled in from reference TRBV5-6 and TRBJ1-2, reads DAGVTQSPTHLIKTRGQQVTLRCSPKSGHDTVSWYQQALGQGPQFIFQYYEEEERQRGNFPDRFSGHQFPNYSSELNVNALLLGDSALYLCASSFRSGGRGYTFGSGTRLTVV.

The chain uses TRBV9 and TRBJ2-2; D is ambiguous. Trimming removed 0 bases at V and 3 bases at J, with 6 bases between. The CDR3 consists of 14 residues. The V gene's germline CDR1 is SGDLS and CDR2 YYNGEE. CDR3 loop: CASSVDSYTGELFF. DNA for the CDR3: TGTGCCAGCAGCGTAGACTCTTACACCGGGGAGCTGTTTTTT.

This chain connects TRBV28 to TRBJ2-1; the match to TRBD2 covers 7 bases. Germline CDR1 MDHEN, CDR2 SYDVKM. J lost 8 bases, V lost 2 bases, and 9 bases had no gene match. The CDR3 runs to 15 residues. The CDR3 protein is CASSLLAGARDEQFF. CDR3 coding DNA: TGTGCCAGCAGTTTACTGGCGGGAGCGAGGGATGAGCAGTTCTTC. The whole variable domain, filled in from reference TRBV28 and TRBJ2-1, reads DVKVTQSSRYLVKRTGEKVFLECVQDMDHENMFWYRQDPGLGLRLIYFSYDVKMKEKGDIPEGYSVSREKKERFSLILESASTNQTSMYLCASSLLAGARDEQFFGPGTRLTVL.

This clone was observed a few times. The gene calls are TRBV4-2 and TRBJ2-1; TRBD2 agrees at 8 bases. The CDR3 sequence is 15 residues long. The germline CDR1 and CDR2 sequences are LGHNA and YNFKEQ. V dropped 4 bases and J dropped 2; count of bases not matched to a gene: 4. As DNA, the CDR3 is TGTGCCAGCAGCCTGACTAGCGAGCCCTACAATGAGCAGTTCTTC. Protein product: CASSLTSEPYNEQFF.

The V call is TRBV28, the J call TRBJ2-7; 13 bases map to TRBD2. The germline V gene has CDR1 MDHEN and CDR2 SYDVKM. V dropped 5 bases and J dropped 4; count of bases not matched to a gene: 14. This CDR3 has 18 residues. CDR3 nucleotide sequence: TGTGCCAGCAGTCTGGCCGGGGGACTAGCGGGACCTACGTACGAGCAGTACTTC. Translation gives CASSLAGGLAGPTYEQYF.

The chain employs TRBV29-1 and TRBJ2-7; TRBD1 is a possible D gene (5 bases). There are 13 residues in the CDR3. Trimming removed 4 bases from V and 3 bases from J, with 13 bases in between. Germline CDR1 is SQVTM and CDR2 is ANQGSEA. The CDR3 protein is CSVGTMRNYEQYF. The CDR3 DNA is TGCAGCGTTGGGACAATGAGAAACTACGAGCAGTACTTC.

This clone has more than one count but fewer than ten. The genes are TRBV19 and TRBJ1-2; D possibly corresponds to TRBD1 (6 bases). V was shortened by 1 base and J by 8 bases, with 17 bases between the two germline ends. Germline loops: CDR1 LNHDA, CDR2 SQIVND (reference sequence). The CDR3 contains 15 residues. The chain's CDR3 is CASSIAPQGMVGYTF. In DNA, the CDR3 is TGTGCCAGTAGTATAGCCCCGCAGGGGATGGTGGGCTACACCTTC.

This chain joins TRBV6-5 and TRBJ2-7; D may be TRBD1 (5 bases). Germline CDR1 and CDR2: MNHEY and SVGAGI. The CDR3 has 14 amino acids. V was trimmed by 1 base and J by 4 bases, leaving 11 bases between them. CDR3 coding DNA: TGTGCCAGCAGTTACTACACAGGTGATTACGAGCAGTACTTC. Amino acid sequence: CASSYYTGDYEQYF.

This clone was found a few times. CDR3 nucleotides: TGTGCCAGCAGCCAAGAATCGTTCTATCAAGAGACCCAGTACTTC. Amino acid sequence: CASSQESFYQETQYF. This chain joins TRBV14 and TRBJ2-5; D is uncertain. CDR1 and CDR2 (germline): SGHDN, FVKESK. Trimming left V 0 bases short and J 2 bases short, with 10 bases between. The CDR3 is 15 amino acids.

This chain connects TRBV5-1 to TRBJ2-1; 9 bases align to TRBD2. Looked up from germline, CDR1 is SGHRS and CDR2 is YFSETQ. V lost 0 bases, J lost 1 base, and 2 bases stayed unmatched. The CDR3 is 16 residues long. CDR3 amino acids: CASSLDSGRSYNEQFF. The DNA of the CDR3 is TGCGCCAGCAGCTTGGATAGCGGGAGATCCTACAATGAGCAGTTCTTC. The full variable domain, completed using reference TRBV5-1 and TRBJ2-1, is KAGVTQTPRYLIKTRGQQVTLSCSPISGHRSVSWYQQTPGQGLQFLFEYFSETQRNKGNFPGRFSGRQFSNSRSEMNVSTLELGDSALYLCASSLDSGRSYNEQFFGPGTRLTVL.

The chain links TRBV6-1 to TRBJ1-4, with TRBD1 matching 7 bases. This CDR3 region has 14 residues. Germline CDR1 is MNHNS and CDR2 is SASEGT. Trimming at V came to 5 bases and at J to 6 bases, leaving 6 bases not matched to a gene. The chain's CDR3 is CASSSDRVYEKLFF. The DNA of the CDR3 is TGTGCCAGCAGTTCAGACAGGGTTTATGAAAAACTGTTTTTT.

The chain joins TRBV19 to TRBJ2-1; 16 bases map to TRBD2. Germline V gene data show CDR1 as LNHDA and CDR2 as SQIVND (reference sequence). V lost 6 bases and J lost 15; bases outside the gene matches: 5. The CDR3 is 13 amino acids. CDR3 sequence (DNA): TGTGCCAGTAGGGGGACTAGCGGGAGGGATCCGTTCTTC. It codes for CASRGTSGRDPFF. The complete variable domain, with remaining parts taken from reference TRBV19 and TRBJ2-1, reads DGGITQSPKYLFRKEGQNVTLSCEQNLNHDAMYWYRQDPGQGLRLIYYSQIVNDFQKGDIAEGYSVSREKKESFPLTVTSAQKNPTAFYLCASRGTSGRDPFFGPGTRLTVL.

The DNA of the CDR3 is TGTGCCAGCAGCCCCGGGACTAGCGGGATTGGGAGTGGTTACGAGCAGTACTTC. Protein product: CASSPGTSGIGSGYEQYF. The gene calls are TRBV7-3 and TRBJ2-7, with TRBD2 identical over 13 bases. Germline CDR1 SGHTA, CDR2 FQGTGA. The CDR3 is 18 amino acids. Trimming at V came to 5 bases and at J to 4 bases, leaving 14 bases not matched to a gene.

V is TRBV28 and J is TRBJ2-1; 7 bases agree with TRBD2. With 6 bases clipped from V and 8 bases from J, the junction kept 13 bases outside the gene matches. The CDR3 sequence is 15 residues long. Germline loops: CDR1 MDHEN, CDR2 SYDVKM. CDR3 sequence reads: CASSLDRDYWDEQFF. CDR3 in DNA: TGTGCCAGCAGCCTTGACCGGGACTACTGGGATGAGCAGTTCTTC.

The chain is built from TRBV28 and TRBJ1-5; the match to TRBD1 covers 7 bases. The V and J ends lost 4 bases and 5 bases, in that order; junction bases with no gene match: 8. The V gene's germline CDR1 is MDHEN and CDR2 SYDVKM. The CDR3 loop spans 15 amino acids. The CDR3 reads CASSSPRGYDQPQHF. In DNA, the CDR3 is TGTGCCAGCAGTTCCCCCAGGGGGTATGATCAGCCCCAGCATTTT.